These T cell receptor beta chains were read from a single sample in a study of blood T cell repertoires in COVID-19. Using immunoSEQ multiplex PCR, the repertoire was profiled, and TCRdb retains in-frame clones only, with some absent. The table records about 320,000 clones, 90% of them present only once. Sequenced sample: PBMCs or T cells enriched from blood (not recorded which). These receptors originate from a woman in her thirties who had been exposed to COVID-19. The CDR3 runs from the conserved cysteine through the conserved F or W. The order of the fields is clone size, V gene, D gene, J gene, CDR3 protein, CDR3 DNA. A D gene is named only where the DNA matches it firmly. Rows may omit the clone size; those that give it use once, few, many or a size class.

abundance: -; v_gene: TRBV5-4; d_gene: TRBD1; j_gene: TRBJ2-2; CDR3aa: CASSMTGRGTGELFF; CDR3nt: TGTGCCAGCAGCATGACAGGGCGCGGCACCGGGGAGCTGTTTTTT
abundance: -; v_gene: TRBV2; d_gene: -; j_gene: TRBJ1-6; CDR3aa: CASRREHNSPLHF; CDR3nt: TGTGCCAGCAGACGGGAGCATAATTCACCCCTCCACTTT
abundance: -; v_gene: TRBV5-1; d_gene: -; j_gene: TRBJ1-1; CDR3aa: CASSLEQVNTEAFF; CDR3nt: TGCGCCAGCAGCTTGGAGCAGGTGAACACTGAAGCTTTCTTT
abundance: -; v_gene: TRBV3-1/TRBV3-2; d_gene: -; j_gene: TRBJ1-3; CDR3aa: CASSHLDTIYF; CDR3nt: TGTGCCAGCAGCCACCTAGACACCATATATTTT
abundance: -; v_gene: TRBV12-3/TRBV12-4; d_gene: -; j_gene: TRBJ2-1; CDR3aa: CASKRTTADEQFF; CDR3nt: TGTGCCAGCAAACGGACTACCGCGGATGAGCAGTTCTTC
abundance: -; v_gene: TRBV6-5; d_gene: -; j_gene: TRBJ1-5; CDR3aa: CASTLQQGQPQHF; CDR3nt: TGTGCCAGCACCCTCCAACAGGGTCAGCCCCAGCATTTT
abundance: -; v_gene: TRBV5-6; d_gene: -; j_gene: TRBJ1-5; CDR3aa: CASSLGRRFNQPQHF; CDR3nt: TGTGCCAGCAGCTTGGGACGGAGATTCAATCAGCCCCAGCATTTT
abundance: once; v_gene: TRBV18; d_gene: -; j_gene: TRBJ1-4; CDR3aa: CASSPRQPNEKLFF; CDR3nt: TGTGCCAGCTCACCGCGACAGCCTAATGAAAAACTGTTTTTT
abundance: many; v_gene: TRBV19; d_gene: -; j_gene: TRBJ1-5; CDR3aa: CASSRRTGGNQPQHF; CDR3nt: TGTGCCAGTAGTAGGAGGACGGGCGGCAATCAGCCCCAGCATTTT
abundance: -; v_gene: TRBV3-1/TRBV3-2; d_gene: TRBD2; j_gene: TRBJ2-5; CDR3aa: CASSHSLAGGGETQYF; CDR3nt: TGTGCCAGCAGCCATTCACTAGCGGGGGGAGGAGAGACCCAGTACTTC
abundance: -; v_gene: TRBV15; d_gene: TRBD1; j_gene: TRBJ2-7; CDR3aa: CATAQEPGQISYEQYF; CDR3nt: TGTGCCACCGCGCAAGAACCGGGACAGATCTCCTACGAGCAGTACTTC
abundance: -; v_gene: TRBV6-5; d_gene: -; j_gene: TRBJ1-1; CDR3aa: CASSYRGGSAEAFF; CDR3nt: TGTGCCAGCAGTTACAGGGGGGGCAGTGCTGAAGCTTTCTTT
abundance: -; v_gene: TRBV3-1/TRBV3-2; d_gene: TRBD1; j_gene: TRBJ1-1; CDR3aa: CASSRTQGAVTEAFF; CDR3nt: TGTGCCAGCAGCCGTACACAGGGGGCGGTCACTGAAGCTTTCTTT
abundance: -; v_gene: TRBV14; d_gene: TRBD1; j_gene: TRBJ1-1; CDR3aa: CASSHATGGGTEAFF; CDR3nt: TGTGCCAGCAGCCACGCGACAGGGGGCGGCACTGAAGCTTTCTTT
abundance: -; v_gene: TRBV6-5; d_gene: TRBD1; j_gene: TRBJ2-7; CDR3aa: CASSGAGGMRNEQYF; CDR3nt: TGTGCCAGCAGCGGGGCAGGGGGTATGAGGAACGAGCAGTACTTC
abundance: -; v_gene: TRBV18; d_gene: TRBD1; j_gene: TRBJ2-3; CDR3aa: CASSPPDVGGAADTQYF; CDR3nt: TGTGCCAGCTCACCACCTGATGTAGGGGGCGCAGCAGATACGCAGTATTTT
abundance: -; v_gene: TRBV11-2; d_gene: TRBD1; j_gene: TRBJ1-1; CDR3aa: CASSLARGSTEAFF; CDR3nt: TGTGCCAGCAGCTTAGCCAGGGGGAGCACTGAAGCTTTCTTT
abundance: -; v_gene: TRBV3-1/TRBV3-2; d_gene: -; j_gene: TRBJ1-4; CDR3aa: CASSHGGEKLFF; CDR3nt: TGTGCCAGCAGCCACGGGGGGGAAAAACTGTTTTTT
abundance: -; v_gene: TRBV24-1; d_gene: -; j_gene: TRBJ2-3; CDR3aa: CATSGPPGTDTQYF; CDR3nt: TGTGCCACCAGTGGTCCCCCCGGGACAGATACGCAGTATTTT
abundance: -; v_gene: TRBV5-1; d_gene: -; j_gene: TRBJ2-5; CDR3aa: CASSRTSPQETQYF; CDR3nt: TGCGCCAGCAGCCGGACTTCGCCGCAAGAGACCCAGTACTTC
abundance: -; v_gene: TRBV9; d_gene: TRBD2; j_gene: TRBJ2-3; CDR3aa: CASSVEESSGGYTDTQYF; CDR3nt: TGTGCCAGCAGCGTAGAGGAGAGTAGCGGGGGGTACACAGATACGCAGTATTTT
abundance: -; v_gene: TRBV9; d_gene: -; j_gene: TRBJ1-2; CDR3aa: CASSGTDLYGYTF; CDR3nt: TGTGCCAGCAGCGGGACAGACCTCTATGGCTACACCTTC
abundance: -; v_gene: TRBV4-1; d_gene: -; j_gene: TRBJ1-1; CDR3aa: CASSHLGGRNTEAFF; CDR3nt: TGCGCCAGCAGCCACCTGGGGGGTAGGAACACTGAAGCTTTCTTT
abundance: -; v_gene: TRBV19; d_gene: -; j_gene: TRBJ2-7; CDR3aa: CASSMSFEGAGEQYF; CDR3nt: TGTGCCAGTAGTATGAGTTTTGAGGGCGCGGGCGAGCAGTACTTC
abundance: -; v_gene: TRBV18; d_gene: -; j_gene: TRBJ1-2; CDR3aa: CASSPGQEHGYTF; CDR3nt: TGTGCCAGCTCACCGGGGCAGGAGCATGGCTACACCTTC
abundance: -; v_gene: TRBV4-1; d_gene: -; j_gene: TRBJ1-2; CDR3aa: CASSQGGHYGYTF; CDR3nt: TGCGCCAGCAGCCAAGGGGGCCACTATGGCTACACCTTC
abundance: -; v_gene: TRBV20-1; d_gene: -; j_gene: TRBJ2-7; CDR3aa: CSASKGDYEQYF; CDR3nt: TGCAGTGCTAGTAAAGGGGACTACGAGCAGTACTTC
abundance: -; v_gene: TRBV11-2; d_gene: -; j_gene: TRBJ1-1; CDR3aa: CASSRRQGGPSTEAFF; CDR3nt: TGTGCCAGCAGCCGCCGGCAGGGAGGCCCGAGCACTGAAGCTTTCTTT
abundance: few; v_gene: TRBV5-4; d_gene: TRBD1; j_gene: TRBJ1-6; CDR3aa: CASSLGQGARSPLHF; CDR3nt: TGTGCCAGCAGCTTGGGGCAGGGGGCAAGGTCACCCCTCCACTTT
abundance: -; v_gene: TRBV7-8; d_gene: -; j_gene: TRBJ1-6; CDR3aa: CASSLGGGNSPLHF; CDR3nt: TGTGCCAGCAGCTTAGGGGGCGGTAATTCACCCCTCCACTTT
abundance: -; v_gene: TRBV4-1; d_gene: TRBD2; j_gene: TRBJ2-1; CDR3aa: CASSQDGGGLSYNEQFF; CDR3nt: TGCGCCAGCAGCCAAGATGGGGGAGGGCTTAGCTACAATGAGCAGTTCTTC
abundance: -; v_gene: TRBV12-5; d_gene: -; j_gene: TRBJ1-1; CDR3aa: CASAPDGLLAFF; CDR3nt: TGTGCTAGTGCCCCGGACGGACTACTAGCTTTCTTT
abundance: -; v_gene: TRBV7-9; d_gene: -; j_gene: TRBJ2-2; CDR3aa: CASSFGPAGGELFF; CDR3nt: TGTGCCAGCAGCTTTGGCCCCGCGGGCGGGGAGCTGTTTTTT
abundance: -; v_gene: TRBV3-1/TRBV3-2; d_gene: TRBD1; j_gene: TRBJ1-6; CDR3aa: CASSSRDRDSPLHF; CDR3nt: TGTGCCAGCAGCTCCCGGGACAGGGACTCACCCCTCCACTTT
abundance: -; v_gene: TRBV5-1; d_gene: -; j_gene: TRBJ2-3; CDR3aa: CASSSGTLTDTQYF; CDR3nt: TGCGCCAGCAGCTCCGGGACTCTCACAGATACGCAGTATTTT
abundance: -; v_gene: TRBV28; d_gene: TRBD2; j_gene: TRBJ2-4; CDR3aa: CASSLAGGQNIQYF; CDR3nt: TGTGCCAGCAGTTTAGCGGGGGGACAAAACATTCAGTACTTC
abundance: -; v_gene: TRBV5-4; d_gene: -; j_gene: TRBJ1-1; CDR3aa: CASSLLLNTEAFF; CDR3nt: TGTGCCAGCAGCTTGCTTCTGAACACTGAAGCTTTCTTT
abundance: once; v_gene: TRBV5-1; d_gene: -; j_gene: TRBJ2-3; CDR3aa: CASSPPRRDGTDTQYF; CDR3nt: TGCGCCAGCAGCCCACCTAGGCGCGACGGCACAGATACGCAGTATTTT
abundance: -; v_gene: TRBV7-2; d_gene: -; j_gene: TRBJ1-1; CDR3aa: CASSIKHNTEAFF; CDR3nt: TGTGCCAGCAGCATCAAACATAACACTGAAGCTTTCTTT
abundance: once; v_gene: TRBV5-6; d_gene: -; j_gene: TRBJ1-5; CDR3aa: CASSSGGRFQPQHF; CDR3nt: TGTGCCAGCAGCTCCGGGGGGCGGTTTCAGCCCCAGCATTTT
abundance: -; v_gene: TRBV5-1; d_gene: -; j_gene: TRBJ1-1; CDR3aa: CASNQGSMNTEAFF; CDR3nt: TGCGCCAGCAATCAGGGGTCAATGAACACTGAAGCTTTCTTT
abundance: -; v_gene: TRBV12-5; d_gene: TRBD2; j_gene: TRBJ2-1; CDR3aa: CASGLVLRGGWEQFF; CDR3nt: TGTGCTAGTGGTTTGGTATTGCGGGGGGGCTGGGAGCAGTTCTTC
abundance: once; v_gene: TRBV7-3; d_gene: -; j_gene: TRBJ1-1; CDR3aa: CASSSVGVTGTEAFF; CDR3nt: TGTGCCAGCAGCTCCGTTGGGGTGACAGGCACTGAAGCTTTCTTT
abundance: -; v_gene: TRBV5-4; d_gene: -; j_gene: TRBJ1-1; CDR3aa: CASGQQDYTEAFF; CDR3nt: TGTGCCAGCGGACAGCAGGATTACACTGAAGCTTTCTTT
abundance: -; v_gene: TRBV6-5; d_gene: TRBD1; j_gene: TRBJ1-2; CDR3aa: CASSLRTGRSGYTF; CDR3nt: TGTGCCAGCAGTTTAAGGACAGGGCGGAGTGGCTACACCTTC
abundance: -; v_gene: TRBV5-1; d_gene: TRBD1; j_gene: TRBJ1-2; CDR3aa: CASSLVDRSNYGYTF; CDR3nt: TGCGCCAGCAGCTTGGTGGACAGGAGTAACTATGGCTACACCTTC
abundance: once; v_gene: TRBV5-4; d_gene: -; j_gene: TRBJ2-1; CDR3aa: CASSESGRRYNEQFF; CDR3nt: TGTGCCAGCTCGGAAAGCGGGCGGAGATACAATGAGCAGTTCTTC
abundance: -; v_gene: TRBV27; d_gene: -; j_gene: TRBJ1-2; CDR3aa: CASRPGGSNYGYTF; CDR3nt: TGTGCCAGCAGGCCTGGGGGGTCTAACTATGGCTACACCTTC
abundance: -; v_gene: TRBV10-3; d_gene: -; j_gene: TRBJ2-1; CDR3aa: CAISANGGGHGEQFF; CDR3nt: TGTGCCATCAGTGCCAACGGAGGGGGCCATGGGGAGCAGTTCTTC
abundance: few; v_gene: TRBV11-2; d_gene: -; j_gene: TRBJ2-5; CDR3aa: CASSLENRAQYF; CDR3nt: TGTGCCAGCAGCTTAGAGAACCGCGCCCAGTACTTC
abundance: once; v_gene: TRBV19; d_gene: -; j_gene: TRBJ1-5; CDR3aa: CASSRDITRVVGQPQHF; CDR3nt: TGTGCCAGTAGTAGAGACATTACCCGCGTTGTTGGTCAGCCCCAGCATTTT
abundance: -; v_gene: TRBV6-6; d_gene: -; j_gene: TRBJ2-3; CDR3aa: CASSPRDTQYF; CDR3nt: TGTGCCAGCAGTCCCCGAGATACGCAGTATTTT
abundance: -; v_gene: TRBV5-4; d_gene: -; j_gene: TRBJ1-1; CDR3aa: CASSLNVGAGGTEAFF; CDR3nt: TGTGCCAGCAGCCTCAATGTGGGGGCGGGGGGCACTGAAGCTTTCTTT
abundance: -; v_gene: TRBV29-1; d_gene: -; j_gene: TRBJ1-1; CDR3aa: CSGVGAAFQGTEAFF; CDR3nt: TGCAGCGGGGTGGGGGCAGCCTTCCAGGGCACTGAAGCTTTCTTT
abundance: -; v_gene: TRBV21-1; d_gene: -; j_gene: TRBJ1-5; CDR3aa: CASSKQGWGSNQPQHF; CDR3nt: TGTGCCAGCAGCAAACAGGGGTGGGGTAGCAATCAGCCCCAGCATTTT